The next 8 T cell receptor beta chains were all read from a single sample in a study of blood T cell repertoires in COVID-19. Clones were read by immunoSEQ multiplex PCR, and TCRdb kept only the in-frame ones, dropping some. The profile shows 250,000 to 400,000 clones, almost 90% of them singletons. Sequenced sample: peripheral blood. These receptors all come from a woman aged 25 to 39 with COVID-19, enrolled during active disease.

This rearrangement joins TRBV19 to TRBJ2-7, with D maybe TRBD2 (5 bases). V was clipped by 9 bases and J by 7 bases, with 13 bases between them. This CDR3 contains 11 residues. Germline V gene data show CDR1 as LNHDA and CDR2 as SQIVND (reference sequence). For the CDR3, the DNA is TGTGCCAGCGGGAATCTAGGGGAGCAGTACTTC. Translated, it gives CASGNLGEQYF.

The chain uses TRBV2 and TRBJ1-2; 9 bases fit TRBD1. CDR1 SNHLY and CDR2 FYNNEI come from the germline V gene. V lost 4 bases, J lost 6 bases, and 3 bases stayed unmatched. This CDR3 has 13 residues. The CDR3 DNA is TGTGCCAGCAGTGTCGGGACAGGGAATGGCTACACCTTC. It encodes CASSVGTGNGYTF.

A single count supports this clone. This chain connects TRBV10-1 to TRBJ2-2, with D perhaps matching TRBD2 (5 bases). The CDR3 is 13 residues long. Germline CDR1 reads WNHNN; CDR2 reads SYGVQD (reference sequence). The V end was cut by 8 bases, the J end by 3 bases, with 10 bases between. CDR3 sequence reads: CASAAGYTGELFF. The CDR3 DNA sequence: TGCGCCAGCGCCGCGGGTTACACCGGGGAGCTGTTTTTT.

In its sample, this clone was seen a few times. Written as DNA, the CDR3 is TGTGCCAGTAGTATAGAGCCAGGGCCCATCTACGAGCAGTACTTC. This encodes CASSIEPGPIYEQYF. This chain uses TRBV19 with TRBJ2-7, with D tentatively TRBD1 (5 bases). CDR3 length: 15 residues. V lost 0 bases and J 3 bases, leaving 12 bases between the germline ends. CDR1 and CDR2 from the germline V gene are LNHDA and SQIVND (reference sequence).

This CDR3 reads CASSLAGLAGQETQYF. The DNA of the CDR3 is TGTGCCAGCAGCTTAGCGGGTCTGGCAGGGCAAGAGACCCAGTACTTC. This rearrangement joins TRBV7-8 to TRBJ2-5, with D perhaps matching TRBD1 (5 bases). In germline, CDR1 is SGHVS, CDR2 FQNEAQ. The CDR3 consists of 16 residues. Trimming took 0 bases from V and 2 from J, leaving 13 bases between them.

The genes are TRBV29-1 and TRBJ2-7; tentatively, D is TRBD2 (6 bases). The CDR3 has 11 residues. V lost 4 bases, J lost 3 bases, and 7 bases lay in between. The germline CDR1 and CDR2 sequences are SQVTM and ANQGSEA. The CDR3 protein is CSVAGDYEQYF. The CDR3 DNA sequence: TGCAGCGTTGCGGGGGACTACGAGCAGTACTTC.

This clone was counted a single time. The chain links TRBV6-5 to TRBJ2-3; D gene unclear. V dropped 6 bases and J dropped 0 bases, with 10 bases sitting between them. This CDR3 is 14 amino acids long. Germline V gives CDR1 MNHEY, CDR2 SVGAGI. The CDR3 region has the DNA TGTGCCAGCAGCAACGGGTCTAGCACAGATACGCAGTATTTT. Residues: CASSNGSSTDTQYF.

This clone was seen a single time. This chain uses TRBV24-1 with TRBJ2-1, with 9 bases lining up with TRBD2. CDR3 size: 17 residues. The germline V gene encodes CDR1 KGHDR and CDR2 SFDVKD. After removal of 1 base from V and 4 bases from J, the junction contained 7 bases not matched to a gene. CDR3 DNA: TGTGCCACCAGTGATTTTGCGGGAGGGGATACATACAATGAGCAGTTCTTC. As protein: CATSDFAGGDTYNEQFF.